These 24 T cell receptor beta chains came from one sample sequenced in a study of post-analysis software for immune sequencing data. Study-wide points: Controls had lower frequencies than patients of about 5 TRBV segments, which included TRBV5-6, TRBV5-1 and TRBV20-1.

The authors incorporated unique molecular identifiers into the TCR beta cDNA libraries. TCRdb fed the PCR reads into MiXCR, producing one record per CDR3 protein. Of hundreds of thousands of distinct CDR3 sequences listed, around 50% were seen once; the top ten hold approximately 4.2%. No antigens are known for them. Sequencing was done on a sample of blood. The receptors were sampled from a girl aged 10 to 17 with multiple sclerosis.

This clonotype was picked up one time. The chain couples TRBV24-1 to TRBJ2-1; no clear D. Between the trimmed V and J ends, which lost 0 bases and 2 bases, there was a span of 4 bases. The CDR3 is 14 amino acids. Germline assignment: CDR1 KGHDR and CDR2 SFDVKD. The CDR3 region is CATSDLPPYNEQFF. CDR3 nucleotide sequence: TGTGCCACCAGTGATTTGCCCCCCTACAATGAGCAGTTCTTC.

The CDR3 DNA follows: TGCAGTGCTAGCGGGACTAGCGGGAGTGGCGAGCAGTACTTC. Amino acid sequence: CSASGTSGSGEQYF. This chain connects TRBV20-1 to TRBJ2-7, with 14 bases fitting TRBD2. The CDR3 is 14 amino acids. The germline V gene has CDR1 DFQATT and CDR2 SNEGSKA (reference sequence). Trimming at V came to 3 bases and at J to 6 bases, leaving 4 bases not matched to a gene.

V is TRBV4-2 and J is TRBJ2-5, with TRBD2 identical over 11 bases. Near its end, the DNA agrees better with TRBJ2-7, so the J call may be wrong. The CDR3 extends over 17 amino acids. Per germline, CDR1 LGHNA and CDR2 YNFKEQ. In nucleotides, the CDR3 is TGTGCCAGCAGCCAAGATATTTCTAGCGGGGGGAGCTACGAGCAGTACTTC. This sequence encodes CASSQDISSGGSYEQYF.

V is TRBV5-1 and J is TRBJ2-1, with TRBD2 identical over 8 bases. The V gene's germline CDR1 is SGHRS and CDR2 YFSETQ. The CDR3 spans 16 residues. The J segment lost 9 bases and the V segment lost 0 bases, leaving 11 bases of the junction unmatched. CDR3: CASSLEPASGSTEQFF. The CDR3 coding sequence is TGCGCCAGCAGCTTGGAGCCGGCCAGCGGGAGTACTGAGCAGTTCTTC.

Here the CDR3 reads CASSDTLTGGAEKLFF. DNA for the CDR3: TGTGCCAGCAGTGACACCTTAACAGGGGGCGCCGAAAAACTGTTTTTT. The chain is built from TRBV6-1 and TRBJ1-4; 9 bases are a match to TRBD1. V dropped 3 bases and J dropped 8; count of bases not matched to a gene: 10. Germline V gene sequence: CDR1 MNHNS, CDR2 SASEGT. The length of the CDR3 is 16 residues.

This clonotype was detected a few times. The CDR3 sequence is CASSPGLAGAEGGNEQFF. CDR3 nucleotide sequence: TGTGCCAGCAGCCCGGGACTAGCGGGAGCCGAAGGGGGGAATGAGCAGTTCTTC. The chain links TRBV7-6 to TRBJ2-1, with 14 positions matching TRBD2. This CDR3 is built from 18 residues. Germline loops: CDR1 SGHVS, CDR2 FNYEAQ. V shed 5 bases and J 7 bases; nucleotides not matched to a gene: 13.

The chain couples TRBV12-3 or TRBV12-4 to TRBJ1-1, with 7 bases lining up with TRBD1. The CDR3 is made up of 14 amino acids. With V trimmed by 6 bases and J by 0 bases, 4 bases remained unmatched. This chain's CDR3 is CASSYGQVNTEAFF. The DNA for the CDR3 is TGTGCCAGCAGCTACGGACAGGTGAACACTGAAGCTTTCTTT.

The chain couples TRBV7-9 to TRBJ2-5; possible D gene TRBD2, 5 bases. With the DNA end fitting TRBJ2-7 better, the J assignment may be wrong. There are 14 residues in the CDR3. Germline assignment: CDR1 SEHNR and CDR2 FQNEAQ (reference sequence). The CDR3 reads CASSLHGKQYEQYF. CDR3 nucleotides: TGTGCCAGCAGCTTACACGGGAAACAGTACGAGCAGTACTTC.

This clonotype showed up just a few times. The chain joins TRBV20-1 to TRBJ2-1, with D hard to call. Between the trimmed V and J ends, which lost 4 bases and 6 bases, there was a span of 4 bases. CDR3 length: 10 residues. Germline loops: CDR1 DFQATT, CDR2 SNEGSKA (reference sequence). In DNA, the CDR3 is TGCAGTGCTAATTTCAATGAGCAGTTCTTC. This sequence encodes CSANFNEQFF.

This rearrangement joins TRBV6-5 to TRBJ1-1; 9 nucleotides agree with TRBD1. This CDR3 comprises 16 residues. Looked up from germline, CDR1 is MNHEY and CDR2 is SVGAGI. The V gene end was trimmed by 0 bases and the J gene end by 6 bases; junction bases not matched to a gene: 8. The CDR3 protein is CASSYSRQGGGAEAFF. The CDR3 nucleotides are TGTGCCAGCAGTTACTCAAGACAGGGGGGAGGTGCTGAAGCTTTCTTT.

The chain employs TRBV5-1 and TRBJ2-5; either TRBD1 or TRBD2 may fit D (6 bases each). The CDR3 is 14 amino acids. CDR1 is SGHRS and CDR2 is YFSETQ in the germline V gene. Trimming cost V 0 bases and J 11 bases, with 17 bases left between them. The CDR3, as DNA: TGCGCCAGCAGCTTGGGGGCCTACAGGGAGGAGCAGTACTTC. Its protein product is CASSLGAYREEQYF.

There are a few counts of this clonotype. The CDR3 region has the DNA TGTGCCTGGTTGGGACAGGGGAAAACTGGGGCCAACGTCCTGACTTTC. Its translation is CAWLGQGKTGANVLTF. The chain joins TRBV30 to TRBJ2-6, with 10 bases fitting TRBD1. The CDR3 has 16 residues. CDR1 is GTSNPN, CDR2 SVGIG, per germline (reference sequence). Trimming removed 5 bases from V and 2 bases from J; junction bases left unmatched: 6.

In this sample, this clonotype turned up a few times. The rearrangement links TRBV12-3 or TRBV12-4 to TRBJ1-2; 10 bases agree with TRBD1. The CDR3 has 15 residues. J was trimmed by 2 bases and V by 7 bases; bases with no gene match: 7. This CDR3 is CASTFRDRGNYGYTF. The CDR3, as DNA: TGTGCCAGCACCTTTCGGGACAGGGGAAACTATGGCTACACCTTC.

Concerning this clonotype: One junction end disagrees with the germline gene, perhaps due to a read error. This rearrangement joins TRBV27 to TRBJ2-6; possibly TRBD1 for D (5 bases). This CDR3 is 15 amino acids long. The germline V gene encodes CDR1 MNHEY and CDR2 SMNVEV (reference sequence). CDR3 bases: TGTGCCAGCAGTTCAAGATTCTCTGGGGCCCACGTCCTGACTTTC. This translates into CASSSRFSGAHVLTF.

This chain links TRBV5-1 with TRBJ2-3; 7 bases match TRBD2. Germline-derived CDR1 and CDR2 are SGHRS and YFSETQ. V shed 0 bases, J shed 2 bases, and the junction held 3 bases outside the gene matches. This CDR3 has 15 amino acids. The CDR3 loop reads CASSLGAGDTDTQYF. The DNA for the CDR3 is TGCGCCAGCAGCTTGGGGGCGGGAGACACAGATACGCAGTATTTT. The full variable domain, rest sourced from reference TRBV5-1 and TRBJ2-3, is KAGVTQTPRYLIKTRGQQVTLSCSPISGHRSVSWYQQTPGQGLQFLFEYFSETQRNKGNFPGRFSGRQFSNSRSEMNVSTLELGDSALYLCASSLGAGDTDTQYFGPGTRLTVL.

The chain recombines TRBV3-1 with TRBJ1-2; D not resolved. The CDR3 runs to 12 residues. Trimming shortened V by 2 bases and J by 8 bases, and 9 bases separated the two germline ends. From germline, CDR1 is LGHDT and CDR2 YNNKEL (reference sequence). The CDR3 sequence is CASSQRALGYTF. DNA of the CDR3: TGTGCCAGCAGCCAAAGGGCCCTAGGCTACACCTTC. Variable domain in full (rest from reference TRBV3-1 and TRBJ1-2): DTAVSQTPKYLVTQMGNDKSIKCEQNLGHDTMYWYKQDSKKFLKIMFSYNNKELIINETVPNRFSPKSPDKAHLNLHINSLELGDSAVYFCASSQRALGYTFGSGTRLTVV.

The chain recombines TRBV20-1 with TRBJ2-1; D gene ambiguous. The CDR3 length is 14 residues. V gave up 3 bases and J gave up 6 bases, with 15 bases separating them. Per germline, CDR1 DFQATT and CDR2 SNEGSKA (reference sequence). CDR3 nucleotides: TGCAGTGCTAGGCAACCGACCGAGGTCAATGAGCAGTTCTTC. Amino acid sequence: CSARQPTEVNEQFF.

The chain recombines TRBV13 with TRBJ2-7; 13 positions match TRBD2. Germline values: CDR1 PRHDT, CDR2 FYEKMQ (reference sequence). J lost 3 bases, V lost 5 bases, and 4 bases had no gene match. The CDR3 sequence is 15 residues long. This CDR3 is CASSRRLAGGYEQYF. The CDR3 coding sequence is TGTGCCAGCAGCCGACGACTAGCGGGGGGCTACGAGCAGTACTTC.

The sample holds a few counts of this clonotype. The rearrangement links TRBV29-1 to TRBJ2-2; D ambiguous. This CDR3 has 14 residues. The germline V gene has CDR1 SQVTM and CDR2 ANQGSEA. Deletions cut 5 bases from V and 7 bases from J, with 17 bases between. The CDR3 protein is CSVPRDGWGGELFF. The CDR3 nucleotides are TGCAGCGTTCCCAGAGATGGATGGGGCGGGGAGCTGTTTTTT.

CDR3 residues: CASSLLGTSGSYEQYF. Written as DNA, the CDR3 is TGCGCCAGCAGCCTCCTCGGGACTAGCGGGTCCTACGAGCAGTACTTC. The genes are TRBV5-1 and TRBJ2-4, with 12 bases that match TRBD2. The better agreement between TRBJ2-7 and the DNA end casts doubt on the J call. CDR3 size: 16 residues. CDR1 is SGHRS, CDR2 YFSETQ, per germline.

The CDR3 bases are TGTGCCAGCAGCCACAGTCAAGAGACCCAGTACTTC. Amino acid sequence: CASSHSQETQYF. The gene calls are TRBV11-3 and TRBJ2-5, with D hard to call. The CDR3 sequence is 12 residues long. Trimming removed 5 bases from V and 2 bases from J, with 6 bases in between. CDR1 SGHNT and CDR2 YENEEA come from the germline V gene.

This rearrangement joins TRBV3-1 to TRBJ2-2; 8 nucleotides line up with TRBD2. With 3 bases clipped from V and 0 bases from J, the junction kept 6 bases outside the gene matches. The CDR3 is 17 residues long. Per germline, CDR1 LGHDT and CDR2 YNNKEL (reference sequence). The CDR3 nucleotides read TGTGCCAGCAGCCAGGCGCTAGCGGGCCCGAACACCGGGGAGCTGTTTTTT. Translated, it gives CASSQALAGPNTGELFF.

The chain employs TRBV19 and TRBJ1-2; possible D gene TRBD1, 6 bases. With 3 bases removed from V and 2 bases from J, the gap between germline ends came to 10 bases. Per germline, CDR1 LNHDA and CDR2 SQIVND (reference sequence). The CDR3 consists of 14 residues. CDR3 sequence: CASSIWTANYGYTF. DNA for the CDR3: TGTGCCAGTAGTATTTGGACAGCAAACTATGGCTACACCTTC.

The chain employs TRBV7-2 and TRBJ2-1; 7 bases are a match to TRBD2. The junction had 6 bases not matched to a gene; V was cut back by 1 base and J by 9 bases. The CDR3 totals 14 residues. The germline gives CDR1 SGHTA, CDR2 FQGNSA. CDR3 DNA: TGTGCCAGCAGCTTAGGACGGGGGGAGGGTGAGCAGTTCTTC. Its translation: CASSLGRGEGEQFF.